Measured by frequency, the clone carrying this TCR beta chain is large. Germline-derived CDR1 and CDR2 are SEHNR and FQNEAQ (reference sequence). The CDR3 runs 15 residues. The sample originates from a study of CD8 T cells in cerebrospinal fluid in Alzheimer's disease. Droplet-based sequencing used CSF cells sorted as live with a live/dead marker. CSF cells underwent 10X single-cell V(D)J and 5' gene-expression profiling. TCRdb reworked the 10x single-cell sequencing reads into one entry per CDR3 protein, no DNA. In all, the sample yields 900 to 1,500 distinct CDR3 sequences. The TCR comes from a human donor in good health. The chain links TRBV7-9 to TRBJ2-5. The material sequenced was cerebrospinal fluid. CDR3 protein: CASSDISDIQETQYF. Drawing the rest from reference TRBV7-9 and TRBJ2-5, the complete variable domain is DTGVSQNPRHKITKRGQNVTFRCDPISEHNRLYWYRQTLGQGPEFLTYFQNEAQLEKSRLLSDRFSAERPKGSFSTLEIQRTEQGDSAMYLCASSDISDIQETQYFGPGTRLLVL.